These 17 T cell receptor beta chains were sequenced from one sample in a study of molecular identifiers for immune sequencing clone quantification. A single record per CDR3 protein comes from TCRdb applying MiXCR to the PCR reads. The sample records more than 550,000 distinct CDR3 sequences, less than 30% being singletons. Source material: naive CD8+ T cells from blood, with Jurkat cell RNA spiked in. This sample's subset: FACS-sorted CD8+CD4-CCR7+CD45RA+ naive T cells. These receptor sequences come from a human donor in good health. Some libraries in this study had Jurkat cell RNA spiked in.

The chain carries TRBV20-1 and TRBJ2-5; TRBD2 is a possible D gene (6 bases). The CDR3 spans 14 residues. The V end was cut by 5 bases, the J end by 0 bases, with 13 bases between. Germline V lookup: CDR1 DFQATT, CDR2 SNEGSKA (reference sequence). DNA for the CDR3: TGCAGTGCTGGGCTCGGGGACTACCAAGAGACCCAGTACTTC. Protein product: CSAGLGDYQETQYF.

The chain has TRBV6-2 or TRBV6-3 and TRBJ2-7; D uncertain. V was pared by 2 bases and J by 3 bases, with 14 bases between. The V gene's germline CDR1 is MNHEY and CDR2 SVGEGT. The CDR3 covers 15 residues. CDR3 bases: TGTGCCAGCAGTTACAACCAGGACCGTCTCTACGAGCAGTACTTC. It specifies CASSYNQDRLYEQYF.

This clonotype was recorded many times. This chain links TRBV20-1 with TRBJ2-3; 10 bases line up with TRBD1. Germline CDR1 DFQATT, CDR2 SNEGSKA (reference sequence). The CDR3 covers 18 residues. V shed 6 bases, J shed 2 bases, and the junction held 17 bases outside the gene matches. Written as DNA, the CDR3 is TGCAGTGCGAGCGGGACAGGGGATGAACTGTGGGCCACAGATACGCAGTATTTT. Translated: CSASGTGDELWATDTQYF.

This clonotype was recorded at least ten times. The V call is TRBV7-9, the J call TRBJ1-4; D perhaps matches TRBD1 (5 bases). V was shortened by 4 bases and J by 0 bases, with 24 bases between the two germline ends. This CDR3 is built from 20 residues. Germline-derived CDR1 and CDR2 are SEHNR and FQNEAQ (reference sequence). CDR3 region: CASSSHSMGQPRSTNEKLFF. CDR3 DNA sequence: TGTGCCAGCAGCTCACATTCCATGGGGCAGCCGAGATCAACTAATGAAAAACTGTTTTTT.

The J gene is TRBJ2-2, the V gene TRBV5-3, with TRBD2 identical over 12 bases. TRBV5-3 is an open reading frame whose function is uncertain. The CDR3 totals 15 residues. Trimming cost V 8 bases and J 6 bases; bases outside gene matches: 8. CDR3 DNA sequence: TGTGCCAGCAGCCCAGGACTAGCGGGGTCCGGGGAGCTGTTTTTT. It yields the protein CASSPGLAGSGELFF.

To note about this clonotype: Given a much more abundant clone one base away, this may be a read error. This rearrangement joins TRBV5-6 to TRBJ1-5, with 8 nucleotides matching TRBD1. Germline loops: CDR1 SGHDT, CDR2 YYEEEE. This CDR3 spans 15 amino acids. This CDR3 is CAGSQGTGTNQPQHF. The CDR3 nucleotides read TGTGCCGGCAGCCAAGGGACAGGAACTAATCAGCCCCAGCATTTT.

There are many counts of this clonotype. The rearrangement links TRBV5-1 to TRBJ2-5; TRBD2 matches at 10 bases. V was pared by 0 bases and J by 1 base, with 3 bases of the junction left unmatched. The CDR3 is 16 residues long. Germline CDR1 reads SGHRS; CDR2 reads YFSETQ. The CDR3 protein is CASSLVIAGGQETQYF. CDR3 in DNA: TGCGCCAGCAGCTTGGTGATAGCGGGGGGCCAAGAGACCCAGTACTTC.

This clonotype occurred once. With a much larger clone just one base away, this may be a read error. The chain joins TRBV4-3 to TRBJ2-3; D is uncertain. The CDR3 has 13 amino acids. The germline CDR1 and CDR2 sequences are LGHNA and YSLEER. V was cut by 4 bases and J by 7 bases, with 12 bases left in between. CDR3 residues: CASSPVVRNTQYF. Written as DNA, the CDR3 is TGCGCCAGCAGCCCCGTTGTACGAAATACGCAGTATTTT.

This chain connects TRBV5-1 to TRBJ2-1; no clear D gene. CDR1 is SGHRS and CDR2 is YFSETQ in the germline V gene. The CDR3 spans 15 residues. The ends were cut back, 1 base at V and 0 bases at J, with 8 bases in the middle. CDR3 DNA sequence: TGCGCCAGCAGCTTGAACCCGAGCTCCTACAATGAGCAGTTCTTC. Translating gives CASSLNPSSYNEQFF.

With regard to this clonotype: A much larger clonotype is one base distant, so this may be a read error. The rearrangement links TRBV30 to TRBJ2-7; perhaps TRBD2 as D (6 bases). The CDR3 is 10 amino acids. The germline CDR1 and CDR2 sequences are GTSNPN and SVGIG (reference sequence). The CDR3 loop reads CAWSAGEQCF. The CDR3, as DNA: TGTGCCTGGAGTGCGGGGGAACAGTGCTTC.

This clonotype has a count of ten or more. The chain employs TRBV5-1 and TRBJ1-5; 7 nucleotides match TRBD1. This CDR3 contains 15 residues. In germline, CDR1 is SGHRS, CDR2 YFSETQ. The J segment lost 5 bases and the V segment lost 0 bases, leaving 5 bases of the junction unmatched. CDR3 nucleotide sequence: TGCGCCAGCAGCTTGGGACAGGGCTTAGATCAGCCCCAGCATTTT. As protein: CASSLGQGLDQPQHF.

This clonotype was found once. Since a much larger clone is just one base distant, this may be a read error. The chain carries TRBV6-2 or TRBV6-3 and TRBJ1-1, with no clear D. The CDR3 runs 15 residues. From germline, CDR1 is MNHEY and CDR2 SVGEGT. The CDR3, as DNA: TGTGTCAGCAGTTACGTGGGCGGCTTGAACACTGAAGCTTTCTTT. Protein: CVSSYVGGLNTEAFF.

This clonotype was seen at least ten times. The rearrangement joins TRBV29-1 to TRBJ2-3; D ambiguous. This CDR3 has 15 residues. The V gene lost 1 base and the J gene lost 4 bases, with 15 bases spanning the gap. The germline gives CDR1 SQVTM, CDR2 ANQGSEA. As DNA, the CDR3 is TGCAGCGTTGAAGGGACGGTCCCAAGCGCAGATACGCAGTATTTT. It yields the protein CSVEGTVPSADTQYF.

This clonotype occurred a few times. The chain combines TRBV12-5 with TRBJ2-1; 9 nucleotides align to TRBD1. This CDR3 comprises 15 residues. Germline CDR1 is LGHNT and CDR2 is FRNRAP. The trim removed 4 bases at V and 1 base at J, leaving 2 bases unmatched. DNA for the CDR3: TGTGCTAGTGGTTCGGGGACAGGGTCCTACAATGAGCAGTTCTTC. Amino acids: CASGSGTGSYNEQFF.

The CDR3 DNA is TGTGCCAGCAGTCCTCGCCCCTCCGGGCCCCCCGCCGGGGAGCTGTTTTTT. Residues: CASSPRPSGPPAGELFF. V gene TRBV27 combines with J gene TRBJ2-2; D ambiguous. Germline V gene sequence: CDR1 MNHEY, CDR2 SMNVEV (reference sequence). V was cut by 5 bases and J by 6 bases, with 22 bases left in between. There are 17 residues in the CDR3.

This clonotype has ten or more counts. In nucleotides, the CDR3 is TGCGCCAGCAGCCTGGACAGGGAACTACCTGAAGCTTTCTTT. Translated: CASSLDRELPEAFF. The V gene is TRBV5-1, the J gene TRBJ1-1; TRBD1 aligns across 8 bases. Per germline, CDR1 SGHRS and CDR2 YFSETQ. The CDR3 contains 14 residues. Unmatched junction bases numbered 8, after V lost 4 bases and J lost 6 bases.

This clonotype was found many times. The CDR3 DNA sequence: TGCGCCAGCAGCTTGGATCAGGGTTACCTATCGAACACTGAAGCTTTCTTT. As protein: CASSLDQGYLSNTEAFF. The gene calls are TRBV5-1 and TRBJ1-1, with D possibly being TRBD1 (5 bases). The germline V and J ends were trimmed by 0 bases and 1 base, with 16 bases remaining between them. This CDR3 spans 17 amino acids. In germline, CDR1 is SGHRS, CDR2 YFSETQ. Variable domain in full (rest from reference TRBV5-1 and TRBJ1-1): KAGVTQTPRYLIKTRGQQVTLSCSPISGHRSVSWYQQTPGQGLQFLFEYFSETQRNKGNFPGRFSGRQFSNSRSEMNVSTLELGDSALYLCASSLDQGYLSNTEAFFGQGTRLTVV.